This T cell receptor beta chain stems from a study of CD8+CD57+ T cells in acquired aplastic anemia. Overall study: Mean DNA quantity obtained from sorted CD4+ and CD8+ cells was 2.5 to 4 ug. General study findings and limits: CD8+ Simpson's diversity showed no significant patient-control difference.

Individuals selected for sequencing had exhibited CD8+CD57+ cell expansion on flow cytometry. At blood sampling, none of the patients had yet received therapy. CDR3 and TCR beta VDJ profiling relied on genomic DNA as the template. TCRdb re-called the reads through MiXCR, storing one row per CDR3 protein. The sample has around 180,000 distinct CDR3 sequences, 45% to 60% seen once. Details on this clonotype: Its specificity is not known.

Sequencing was carried out using sorted CD4+, CD8+, or CD8+CD57+ T cells (not recorded which) from PBMCs. The clonotype originates from a human donor with aplastic anemia.

As DNA, the CDR3 is TGTGCCAGCAGTGAAGGACCCCACCGAAGCGGGGGCCCTAAGACAGATACGCAGTATTTT. Its translation: CASSEGPHRSGGPKTDTQYF. V is TRBV2 and J is TRBJ2-3, with 8 bases matching TRBD2. Germline V gives CDR1 SNHLY, CDR2 FYNNEI. CDR3 length equals 20 residues. The V segment lost 1 base and the J segment 3 bases; nucleotides outside the gene matches: 18.